This record concerns one TCR beta chain sequence. The sample comes from a study of blood T cell repertoires in COVID-19. Per the germline V gene, CDR1 is SNHLY and CDR2 is FYNNEI. This CDR3 is 14 amino acids long. V lost 5 bases to trimming and J lost 9 bases; unmatched junction nucleotides: 9. The table came from immunoSEQ multiplex PCR; TCRdb's copy has only in-frame clones and leaves some out. The sample contains around 250,000 clones, around 90% of which appear only once. The chain recombines TRBV2 with TRBJ2-4; TRBD1 aligns across 8 bases. The sample was peripheral blood. The sequence was collected from a woman aged 70-85 years with active or convalescent COVID-19. In DNA form, the CDR3 reads TGTGCCAGCAGTTCGACAGGGGAGTTAGGCATTCAGTACTTC. It encodes CASSSTGELGIQYF.